This T cell receptor beta chain stems from a study of T cell repertoires in ileal Crohn's disease (dated by TCRdb to about 2019). Turning to the overall study: The median duration of disease was roughly eight years, and at the time of surgery roughly a third of patients were active smokers. All patients had surgery for a complication: stricturing disease in roughly 61% and penetrating disease in 39%. Roughly half of the patients were given postoperative therapy, with some 10 receiving thiopurines and some 19 receiving anti-TNF agents. The M0 samples consisted of biopsies taken from the inflamed part of the ileum within the surgical resection specimen. For commercial TCRB immunosequencing, 400 to 550 nanograms of biopsy DNA were submitted for each sample. The TCR repertoire was analysed in 50 to 70 patients with Crohn's disease drawn from a prospective multicentre cohort. Running in parallel with the study was a multicentre cohort set up to find predictors of early endoscopic recurrence following ileocolonic resection. A Rutgeerts score above i0 was used to define endoscopic postoperative recurrence. A total of roughly 170 mucosal samples from some 60 patients were sequenced, with samples obtained at several locations on the surgical specimen and at postoperative endoscopy. What the research found in general, with its limitations: Patients who were active smokers at surgery had a significantly higher proportion of clonal expansions than non-smokers (around 24% vs 18%, p=0.02). Higher percentages of high-frequency clones at the time of surgery were linked to endoscopic recurrence, and every patient with clonality above 26.8% (18/57) had recurrence. More high-frequency clones were carried by sorted CD8 T cells than by CD4 T cells, suggesting that mucosal expansions were mainly CD8. Mucosal CD4 and CD8 T cells were sorted and sequenced only in a subgroup of patients, whose size was not stated.

Of note for this clone: Its specific antigen is unknown. No base-level quality is on record; no much larger clone is a single base apart.

Library prep was done by the immunoSEQ multiplex PCR assay. Adaptive Biotechnology amplified the CDR3 regions from genomic DNA with a two-step multiplex PCR designed to control amplification bias. In the first PCR, primers covered every V and J gene segment, and in the second PCR, barcodes and Illumina adapters were added. An Illumina instrument was used to sequence the CDR3 libraries. The paper's data handling went like this. Vendor-provided pipelines were combined with custom analysis of raw data in R/Bioconductor under R version 3.3.0. Clonality, which ranges from 0 to 1, was calculated as the inverse of the normalised Shannon entropy across all productive clones. High-frequency clones were defined as the share of the repertoire taken up by the top 100 clones, keeping only clones that passed a 95% confidence test. Repertoire diversity was measured with the Simpson index, and overlap between samples was measured with the Morisita-Horn index. TCRdb took over this immuneACCESS table, retaining in-frame rearrangements with V and J assigned. Such tables are incomplete; in checked studies, under half of the missing clones stem from an unresolved V gene, and the remainder is unexplained. V and J calls and clone size are given by that table; D and trimming were obtained from the DNA. This sample has 7,400 or so clones in its table, and 65% to 90% of those were observed once. The ten largest clones take up 11% of the sample.

The sample's time point, from its label and the paper: inflamed ileum from the surgical specimen. Adults with ileal or ileocolonic Crohn's disease and an indication for ileocolonic resection were eligible for inclusion. Before DNA extraction, whole ileal mucosal biopsies were kept frozen at -80 degrees C. Genomic DNA was extracted from frozen whole biopsies with a TRizol-based method and quantified on a NanoDrop 2000 spectrophotometer. The receptor was isolated from an adult with Crohn's disease. Source material: ileal tissue.

The nucleotides are TGTGCCAGCAAGGACAGGGAGGCTGAAAAACTGTTTTTT. Its protein reads: CASKDREAEKLFF. The V and J segments used are TRBV6-1 and TRBJ1-4; the junction holds 8 bases that match TRBD1. From the cysteine through the phenylalanine, the CDR3 covers 13 amino acids. Just the 39-base CDR3 DNA is kept, in frame starting at base 1. Looking up the germline V gene yields CDR1 MNHNS and CDR2 SASEGT. For this chain, trimming is 7 bases at the V end and 7 bases at the J end, and the number of junction bases without a gene match is 5.